This T cell receptor beta chain was sequenced in a study of cytomegalovirus exposure and HLA in healthy donors. Whole-study results and caveats: In vitro confirmation showed a few CMV-associated chains to be CMV antigen specific. Later examination showed HLA-associated TCR beta chains had greater clonal expansion than equally common others. From TCR beta sequences, most subjects' HLA-A and HLA-B alleles were reportedly predicted accurately.

Worth noting for this clone: As yet, its antigen is unknown.

V lost 6 bases, J lost 1 base, and 9 bases lay in between. Per germline, CDR1 MNHEY and CDR2 SMNVEV (reference sequence). The CDR3 is 13 residues long. PCR was performed using 60 Vbeta and 13 Jbeta primers. TCRdb's copy holds only in-frame clones and misses some; the assay was immunoSEQ multiplex PCR. The sample has about 160,000 clones, roughly 72% seen once; the top ten hold around 6.8%. The source is a man aged 35 to 55 in good health and CMV-seropositive. The V and J genes are TRBV27 and TRBJ1-1; no definite D call. Input material: PBMCs. The CDR3 bases are TGTGCCAGCAGCTCCCTCGGGAACACTGAAGCTTTCTTT. Its translation is CASSSLGNTEAFF.